The subject of this entry is one TCR beta chain. Its target is unknown. It was into CD45RA+ naive and CD45RA-negative memory subsets that the CD4+ cells were split. The data derive from a study of shared clonotypes between healthy human individuals. CDR3 length: 14 amino acids. Per the germline V gene, CDR1 is GTSNPN and CDR2 is SVGIG (reference sequence). Trimming cost V 1 base and J 4 bases, with 13 bases left between them. Study findings and constraints: Sampling covered nothing but blood. Tissue TCR repertoires likely differ from those found in blood. Non-shared clonotypes were found to have lower generation probabilities than the clonotypes that were shared by all four of the sorted-subset donors.

Assay execution proceeded at the deep level. Only in-frame clones appear in the TCRdb table, and some are missing; sequencing was by immunoSEQ multiplex PCR. The sample lists over a million clones; 78% were seen once. The sample comprised memory CD4+ T cells from PBMCs. Stated subset: CD45RA-negative fraction. V gene TRBV30 combines with J gene TRBJ1-2; a weak D match, TRBD1 (6 bases). This clonotype originated in a man between 18 and 35 years old in good health. Some clones in this sample may be carry-over from other donors' samples. The CDR3 bases are TGTGCCTGGAGTGCTGGACAGAGAGTCTATGGCTACACCTTC. This sequence encodes CAWSAGQRVYGYTF.